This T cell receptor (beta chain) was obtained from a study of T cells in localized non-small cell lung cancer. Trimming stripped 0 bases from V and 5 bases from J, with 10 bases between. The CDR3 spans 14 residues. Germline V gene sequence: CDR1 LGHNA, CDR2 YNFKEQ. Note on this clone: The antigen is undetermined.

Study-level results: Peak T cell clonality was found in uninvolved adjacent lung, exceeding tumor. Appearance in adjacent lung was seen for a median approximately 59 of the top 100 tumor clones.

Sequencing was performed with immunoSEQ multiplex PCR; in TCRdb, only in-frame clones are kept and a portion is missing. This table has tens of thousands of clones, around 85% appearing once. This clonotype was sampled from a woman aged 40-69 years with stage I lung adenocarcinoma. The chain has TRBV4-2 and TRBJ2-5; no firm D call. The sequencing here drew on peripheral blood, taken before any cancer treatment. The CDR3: CASSQDLREETQYF. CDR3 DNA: TGTGCCAGCAGCCAAGATTTAAGAGAGGAGACCCAGTACTTC.